This is a list of T cell receptor beta chains from one sample in a study of blood T cells in healthy people across ages. TCRdb called the 5' RACE reads again in MiXCR, with one record for every CDR3 protein. Here the sample spans approximately 730,000 distinct CDR3 sequences, roughly 44% being singletons. Sequencing was done on a sample of blood. The receptors here all came from a woman in her sixties or seventies in good health. Each CDR3 is given with its conserved first and last residue. Each record gives: J gene, clone size, V gene, D gene, CDR3 protein, CDR3 DNA. D genes are given only for firm matches. The listing skips clone size in some rows; elsewhere it reads once, few, many or a size class.

J gene: TRBJ2-7
clone size: NA
V gene: TRBV5-1
D gene: NA
CDR3 protein: CASSLNRDTSSYEQYF
CDR3 DNA: TGCGCCAGCAGCTTAAACCGGGACACCAGCTCCTACGAGCAGTACTTC

J gene: TRBJ2-7
clone size: few
V gene: TRBV9
D gene: TRBD2
CDR3 protein: CASSGSGGASEQYF
CDR3 DNA: TGTGCCAGCAGCGGTAGCGGGGGGGCGAGCGAGCAGTACTTC

J gene: TRBJ2-7
clone size: many
V gene: TRBV29-1
D gene: NA
CDR3 protein: CSVVGGRGEQYF
CDR3 DNA: TGCAGCGTTGTTGGGGGAAGGGGCGAGCAGTACTTC

J gene: TRBJ2-5
clone size: NA
V gene: TRBV24-1
D gene: NA
CDR3 protein: CATSDPTRGSETQYF
CDR3 DNA: TGTGCCACCAGTGACCCGACTAGGGGGAGTGAGACCCAGTACTTC

J gene: TRBJ2-7
clone size: NA
V gene: TRBV6-5
D gene: NA
CDR3 protein: CASRGTPYEQYF
CDR3 DNA: TGTGCCAGTAGAGGGACCCCCTACGAGCAGTACTTC

J gene: TRBJ2-1
clone size: NA
V gene: TRBV20-1
D gene: TRBD2
CDR3 protein: CSARLTSGLQGQFF
CDR3 DNA: TGCAGTGCTAGACTGACTAGCGGGCTCCAGGGGCAGTTCTTC

J gene: TRBJ1-1
clone size: many
V gene: TRBV29-1
D gene: TRBD1
CDR3 protein: CSAGGEAFF
CDR3 DNA: TGCAGCGCAGGGGGTGAAGCTTTCTTT

J gene: TRBJ2-1
clone size: NA
V gene: TRBV18
D gene: TRBD2
CDR3 protein: CASSAGLAGLDEQFF
CDR3 DNA: TGTGCCAGCTCAGCGGGACTAGCGGGTCTCGATGAGCAGTTCTTC

J gene: TRBJ2-1
clone size: NA
V gene: TRBV12-5
D gene: NA
CDR3 protein: CASGLVLDGLVRQFF
CDR3 DNA: TGTGCTAGTGGTTTGGTACTAGATGGTCTAGTCCGGCAGTTCTTC

J gene: TRBJ2-3
clone size: few
V gene: TRBV12-5
D gene: TRBD2
CDR3 protein: CASASGSTDTQYF
CDR3 DNA: TGTGCTAGCGCTAGCGGGAGCACAGATACGCAGTATTTT

J gene: TRBJ2-7
clone size: NA
V gene: TRBV14
D gene: TRBD2
CDR3 protein: CASSRGLAGEPNSYNEQYF
CDR3 DNA: TGTGCCAGCAGCCGCGGACTAGCGGGAGAACCGAATTCCTACAATGAGCAGTACTTC

J gene: TRBJ2-6
clone size: many
V gene: TRBV18
D gene: NA
CDR3 protein: CASSPGSGANVLTF
CDR3 DNA: TGTGCCAGCAGCCCAGGGTCTGGGGCCAACGTCCTGACTTTC

J gene: TRBJ2-7
clone size: few
V gene: TRBV7-6
D gene: TRBD1
CDR3 protein: CASSLDDRGLWEQYF
CDR3 DNA: TGTGCCAGCAGCTTGGACGACAGGGGGTTGTGGGAGCAGTACTTC

J gene: TRBJ2-7
clone size: NA
V gene: TRBV29-1
D gene: NA
CDR3 protein: CSVENSEIAGLNEQYF
CDR3 DNA: TGCAGCGTTGAAAACTCGGAGATAGCAGGATTGAACGAGCAGTACTTC

J gene: TRBJ2-3
clone size: NA
V gene: TRBV3-1
D gene: NA
CDR3 protein: CASSTRGRTDTQYF
CDR3 DNA: TGTGCCAGCAGCACCCGGGGGCGGACAGATACGCAGTATTTT

J gene: TRBJ2-1
clone size: NA
V gene: TRBV20-1
D gene: NA
CDR3 protein: CSAPIYNEQFF
CDR3 DNA: TGCAGTGCACCGATTTATAATGAGCAGTTCTTC

J gene: TRBJ2-7
clone size: few
V gene: TRBV20-1
D gene: NA
CDR3 protein: CSASDRTDEQYF
CDR3 DNA: TGCAGTGCCTCGGACAGAACCGACGAGCAGTACTTC

J gene: TRBJ2-1
clone size: NA
V gene: TRBV5-1
D gene: NA
CDR3 protein: CASSPGTQPNNEQFF
CDR3 DNA: TGCGCCAGCAGCCCCGGGACTCAACCAAACAATGAGCAGTTCTTC

J gene: TRBJ2-5
clone size: NA
V gene: TRBV7-2
D gene: NA
CDR3 protein: CASSSQPGNNEQYF
CDR3 DNA: TGTGCCAGCAGCAGCCAACCGGGGAATAATGAGCAGTACTTC

J gene: TRBJ1-5
clone size: NA
V gene: TRBV7-2
D gene: TRBD1
CDR3 protein: CASSPGWTGVGQPQHF
CDR3 DNA: TGTGCCAGCAGCCCCGGGTGGACAGGGGTCGGTCAGCCCCAGCATTTT

J gene: TRBJ1-2
clone size: NA
V gene: TRBV11-3
D gene: TRBD1
CDR3 protein: CASSLEQGALSRNYGYTF
CDR3 DNA: TGTGCCAGCAGCTTAGAACAGGGGGCCCTCTCAAGGAACTATGGCTACACCTTC

J gene: TRBJ2-2
clone size: few
V gene: TRBV7-3
D gene: TRBD2
CDR3 protein: CASSSSGGASGELFF
CDR3 DNA: TGTGCCAGCAGCTCTAGCGGGGGGGCCTCTGGGGAGCTGTTTTTT